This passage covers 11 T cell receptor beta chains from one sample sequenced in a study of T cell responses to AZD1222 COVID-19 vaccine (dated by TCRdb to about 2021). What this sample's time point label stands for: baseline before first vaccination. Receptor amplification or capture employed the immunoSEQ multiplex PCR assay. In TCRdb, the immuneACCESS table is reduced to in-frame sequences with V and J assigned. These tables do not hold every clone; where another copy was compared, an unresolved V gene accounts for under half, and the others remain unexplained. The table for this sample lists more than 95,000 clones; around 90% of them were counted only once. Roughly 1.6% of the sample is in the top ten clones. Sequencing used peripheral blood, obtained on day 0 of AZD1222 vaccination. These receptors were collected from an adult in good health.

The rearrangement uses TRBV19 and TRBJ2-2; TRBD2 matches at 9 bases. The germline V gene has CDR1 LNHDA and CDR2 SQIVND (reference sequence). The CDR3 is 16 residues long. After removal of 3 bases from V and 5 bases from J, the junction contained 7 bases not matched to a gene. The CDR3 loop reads CASSIIRLAVTGELFF. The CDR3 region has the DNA TGTGCCAGTAGTATCATCAGACTAGCGGTAACCGGGGAGCTGTTTTTT.

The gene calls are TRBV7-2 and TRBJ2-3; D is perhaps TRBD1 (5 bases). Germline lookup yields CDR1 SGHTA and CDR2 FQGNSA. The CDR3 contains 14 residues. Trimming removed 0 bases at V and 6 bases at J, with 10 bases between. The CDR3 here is CASSLAIGADTQYF. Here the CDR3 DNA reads TGTGCCAGCAGCTTAGCGATTGGGGCTGATACGCAGTATTTT.

The CDR3 bases are TGTGCCAGCAGCCAAGTGGGTTGGGGCGCGGGGACTGAAGCTTTCTTT. Translating gives CASSQVGWGAGTEAFF. The gene calls are TRBV7-2 and TRBJ1-1; D might be TRBD1 (5 bases). This CDR3 contains 16 residues. The germline V gene has CDR1 SGHTA and CDR2 FQGNSA. Trimming pared 5 bases from V and 5 bases from J, leaving 21 bases between.

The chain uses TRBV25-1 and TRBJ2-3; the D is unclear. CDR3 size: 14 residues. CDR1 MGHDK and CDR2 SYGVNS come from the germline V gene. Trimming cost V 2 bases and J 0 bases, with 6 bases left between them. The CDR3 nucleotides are TGTGCCAGCAGTGAAGGACGGAGCACAGATACGCAGTATTTT. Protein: CASSEGRSTDTQYF.

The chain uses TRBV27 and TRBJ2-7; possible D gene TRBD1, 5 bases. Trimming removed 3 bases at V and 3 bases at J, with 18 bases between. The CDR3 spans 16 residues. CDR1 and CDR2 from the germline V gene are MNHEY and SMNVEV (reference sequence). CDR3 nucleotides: TGTGCCAGCAGTTTTCGCCCCTGGCAGGGTAACTACGAGCAGTACTTC. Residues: CASSFRPWQGNYEQYF.

This CDR3 is CAISEVGSAGELFF. The CDR3 DNA reads as TGTGCCATCAGTGAGGTCGGTAGCGCCGGGGAGCTGTTTTTT. The J gene is TRBJ2-2, the V gene TRBV10-3; D perhaps matches TRBD2 (5 bases). V lost 2 bases, J lost 6 bases, and 10 bases lay in between. The germline V gene has CDR1 ENHRY and CDR2 SYGVKD. This CDR3 is 14 amino acids long.

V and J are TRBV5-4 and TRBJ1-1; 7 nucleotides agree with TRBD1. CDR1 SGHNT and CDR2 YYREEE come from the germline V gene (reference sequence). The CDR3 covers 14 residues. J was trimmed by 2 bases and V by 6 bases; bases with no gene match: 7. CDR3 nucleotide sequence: TGTGCCAGCACCGTGGACAGGTTAAACACTGAAGCTTTCTTT. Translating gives CASTVDRLNTEAFF.

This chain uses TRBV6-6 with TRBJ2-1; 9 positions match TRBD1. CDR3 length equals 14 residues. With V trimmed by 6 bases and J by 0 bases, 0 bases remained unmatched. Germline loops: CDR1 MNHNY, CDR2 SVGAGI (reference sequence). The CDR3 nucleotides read TGTGCCAGCAGGACAGGGGGCTCCTACAATGAGCAGTTCTTC. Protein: CASRTGGSYNEQFF.

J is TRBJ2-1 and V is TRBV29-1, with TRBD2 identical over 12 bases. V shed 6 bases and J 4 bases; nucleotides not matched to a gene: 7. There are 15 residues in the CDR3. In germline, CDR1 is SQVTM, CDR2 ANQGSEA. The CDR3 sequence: CSVEATSGSYNEQFF. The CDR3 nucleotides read TGCAGCGTCGAGGCGACTAGCGGGAGTTACAATGAGCAGTTCTTC.

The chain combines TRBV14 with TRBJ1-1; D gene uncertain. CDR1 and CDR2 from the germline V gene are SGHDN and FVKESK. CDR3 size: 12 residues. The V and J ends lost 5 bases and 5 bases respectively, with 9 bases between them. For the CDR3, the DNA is TGTGCCAGCAGCAATTCGGGGACTGAAGCTTTCTTT. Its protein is CASSNSGTEAFF.

CDR3 DNA: TGTGCCAGCTCACCACCGGAGGGTGGGTACGAGCAGTACTTC. It yields the protein CASSPPEGGYEQYF. The gene calls are TRBV18 and TRBJ2-7; tentatively, D is TRBD2 (6 bases). V was cut by 0 bases and J by 4 bases, with 10 bases left in between. This CDR3 contains 14 residues. Germline CDR1 KGHSH, CDR2 LQKENI.